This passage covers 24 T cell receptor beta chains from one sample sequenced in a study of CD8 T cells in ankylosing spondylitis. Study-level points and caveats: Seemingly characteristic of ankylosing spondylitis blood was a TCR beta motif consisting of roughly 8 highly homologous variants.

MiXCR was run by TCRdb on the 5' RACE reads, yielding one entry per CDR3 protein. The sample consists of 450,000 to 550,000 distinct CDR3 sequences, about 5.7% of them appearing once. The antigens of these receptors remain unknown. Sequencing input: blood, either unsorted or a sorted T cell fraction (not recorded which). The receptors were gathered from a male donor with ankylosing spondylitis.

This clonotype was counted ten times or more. The CDR3 spells CASSEQTQETQYF. DNA of the CDR3: TGTGCCAGCAGCGAACAGACACAAGAGACCCAGTACTTC. This sequence joins TRBV7-9 and TRBJ2-5; D is unresolved. The CDR3 spans 13 residues. CDR1 SEHNR and CDR2 FQNEAQ come from the germline V gene (reference sequence). The germline V and J ends were trimmed by 5 bases and 2 bases, with 9 bases remaining between them.

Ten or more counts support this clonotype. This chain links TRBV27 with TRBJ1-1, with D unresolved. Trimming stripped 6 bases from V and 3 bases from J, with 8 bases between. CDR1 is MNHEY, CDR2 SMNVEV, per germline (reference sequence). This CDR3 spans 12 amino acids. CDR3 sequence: CASSRPDTEAFF. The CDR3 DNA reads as TGTGCCAGCAGCCGACCAGACACTGAAGCTTTCTTT.

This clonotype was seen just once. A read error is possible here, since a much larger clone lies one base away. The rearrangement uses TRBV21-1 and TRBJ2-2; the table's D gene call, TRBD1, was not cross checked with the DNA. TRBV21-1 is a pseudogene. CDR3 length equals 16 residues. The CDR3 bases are TGTGCCAGCAGCAACAAAGCCAGGGAAAGCCCCGGGGAGCTGTTTTTT. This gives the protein CASSNKARESPGELFF.

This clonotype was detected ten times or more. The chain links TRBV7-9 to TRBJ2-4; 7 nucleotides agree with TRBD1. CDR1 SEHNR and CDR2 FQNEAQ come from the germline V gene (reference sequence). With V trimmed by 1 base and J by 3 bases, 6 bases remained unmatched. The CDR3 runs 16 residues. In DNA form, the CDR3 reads TGTGCCAGCAGCTTAGGAGAGGGGGCCGGCAAAAACATTCAGTACTTC. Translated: CASSLGEGAGKNIQYF.

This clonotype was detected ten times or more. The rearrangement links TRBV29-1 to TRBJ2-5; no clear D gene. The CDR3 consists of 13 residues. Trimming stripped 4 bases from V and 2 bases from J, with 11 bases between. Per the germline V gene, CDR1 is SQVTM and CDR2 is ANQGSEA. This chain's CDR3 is CSVVKTSQETQYF. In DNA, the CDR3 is TGCAGCGTTGTAAAAACGTCTCAAGAGACCCAGTACTTC. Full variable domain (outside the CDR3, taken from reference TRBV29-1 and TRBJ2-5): SAVISQKPSRDICQRGTSLTIQCQVDSQVTMMFWYRQQPGQSLTLIATANQGSEATYESGFVIDKFPISRPNLTFSTLTVSNMSPEDSSIYLCSVVKTSQETQYFGPGTRLLVL.

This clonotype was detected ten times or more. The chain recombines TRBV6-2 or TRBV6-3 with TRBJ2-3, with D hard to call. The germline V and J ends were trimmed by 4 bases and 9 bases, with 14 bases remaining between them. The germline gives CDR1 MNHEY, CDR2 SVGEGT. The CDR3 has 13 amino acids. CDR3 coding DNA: TGTGCCAGCAGTTCCCGGACCCCTGCCACGCAGTATTTT. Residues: CASSSRTPATQYF.

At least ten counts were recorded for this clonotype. Here the CDR3 reads CASSLYGTSGETQYF. The CDR3, as DNA: TGCGCCAGCAGCTTGTACGGGACTTCGGGGGAGACCCAGTACTTC. The rearrangement joins TRBV5-1 to TRBJ2-5, with a possible D match to TRBD2 (6 bases). Per germline, CDR1 SGHRS and CDR2 YFSETQ. This CDR3 has 15 amino acids. Trimming took off 1 base at V and 5 bases at J, with 15 bases between the two ends. Full variable domain (remainder filled in from reference TRBV5-1 and TRBJ2-5): KAGVTQTPRYLIKTRGQQVTLSCSPISGHRSVSWYQQTPGQGLQFLFEYFSETQRNKGNFPGRFSGRQFSNSRSEMNVSTLELGDSALYLCASSLYGTSGETQYFGPGTRLLVL.

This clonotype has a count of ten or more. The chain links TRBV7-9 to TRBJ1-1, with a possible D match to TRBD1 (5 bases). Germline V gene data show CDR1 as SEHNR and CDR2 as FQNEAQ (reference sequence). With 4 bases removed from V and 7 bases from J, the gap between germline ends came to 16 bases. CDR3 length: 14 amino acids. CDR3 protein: CASSSSTGRDEAFF. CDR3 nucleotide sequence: TGTGCCAGCAGCTCATCGACGGGGCGGGATGAAGCTTTCTTT.

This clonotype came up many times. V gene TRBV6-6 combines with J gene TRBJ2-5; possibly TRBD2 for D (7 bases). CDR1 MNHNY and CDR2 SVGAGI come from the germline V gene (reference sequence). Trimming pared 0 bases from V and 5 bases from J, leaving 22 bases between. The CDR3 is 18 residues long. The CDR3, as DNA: TGTGCCAGCAGTTACTCGAATGTTTGGGGGGGCTTTTGGGAGACCCAGTACTTC. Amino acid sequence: CASSYSNVWGGFWETQYF.

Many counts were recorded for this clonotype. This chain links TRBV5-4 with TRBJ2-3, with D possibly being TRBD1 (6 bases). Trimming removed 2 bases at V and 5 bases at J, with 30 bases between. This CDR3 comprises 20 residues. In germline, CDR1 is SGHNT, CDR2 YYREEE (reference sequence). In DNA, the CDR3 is TGTGCCAGCAGCTTAAAACCGAGACAGGCTCCGAGGAGTACGCAAGATACGCAGTATTTT. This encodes CASSLKPRQAPRSTQDTQYF. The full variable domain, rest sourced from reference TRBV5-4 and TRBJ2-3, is ETGVTQSPTHLIKTRGQQVTLRCSSQSGHNTVSWYQQALGQGPQFIFQYYREEENGRGNFPPRFSGLQFPNYSSELNVNALELDDSALYLCASSLKPRQAPRSTQDTQYFGPGTRLTVL.

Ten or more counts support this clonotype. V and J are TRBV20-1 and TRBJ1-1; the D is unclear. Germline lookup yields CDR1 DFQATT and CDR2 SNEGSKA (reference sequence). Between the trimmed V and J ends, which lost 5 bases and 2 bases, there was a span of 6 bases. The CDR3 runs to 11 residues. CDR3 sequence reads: CSAVKNTEAFF. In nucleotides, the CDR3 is TGCAGTGCTGTAAAAAACACTGAAGCTTTCTTT.

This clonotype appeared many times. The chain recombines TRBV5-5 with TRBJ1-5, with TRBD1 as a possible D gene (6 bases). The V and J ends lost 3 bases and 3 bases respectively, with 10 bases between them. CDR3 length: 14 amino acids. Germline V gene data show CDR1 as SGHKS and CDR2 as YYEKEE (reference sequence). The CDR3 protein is CASSWDTFNQPQHF. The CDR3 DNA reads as TGTGCCAGCAGCTGGGACACCTTCAATCAGCCCCAGCATTTT.

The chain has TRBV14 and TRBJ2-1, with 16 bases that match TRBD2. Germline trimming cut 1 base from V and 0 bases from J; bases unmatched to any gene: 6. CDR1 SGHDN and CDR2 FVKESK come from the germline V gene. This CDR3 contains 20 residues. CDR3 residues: CASSQGLGLAGGYSYNEQFF. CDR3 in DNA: TGTGCCAGCAGCCAAGGATTGGGACTAGCGGGAGGGTACTCCTACAATGAGCAGTTCTTC.

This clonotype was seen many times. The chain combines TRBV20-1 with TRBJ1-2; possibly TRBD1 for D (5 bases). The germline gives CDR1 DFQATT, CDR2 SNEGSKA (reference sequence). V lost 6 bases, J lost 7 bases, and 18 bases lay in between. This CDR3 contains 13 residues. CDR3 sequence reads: CSAEIRDLRGYTF. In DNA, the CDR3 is TGCAGTGCGGAAATCAGGGACCTTCGTGGCTACACCTTC.

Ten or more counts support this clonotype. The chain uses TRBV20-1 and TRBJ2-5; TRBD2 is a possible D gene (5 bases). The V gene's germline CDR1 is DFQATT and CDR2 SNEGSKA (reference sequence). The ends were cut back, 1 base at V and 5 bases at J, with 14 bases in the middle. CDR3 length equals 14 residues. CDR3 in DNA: TGCAGTGCTAGAGGTCAGAGGGTAGGGGAGACCCAGTACTTC. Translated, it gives CSARGQRVGETQYF.

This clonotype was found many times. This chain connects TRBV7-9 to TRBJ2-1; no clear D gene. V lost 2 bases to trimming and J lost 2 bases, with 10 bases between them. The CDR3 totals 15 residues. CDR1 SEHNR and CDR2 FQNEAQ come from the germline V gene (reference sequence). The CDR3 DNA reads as TGTGCCAGCAGCTTAATCTCCCCCGCCTACAATGAGCAGTTCTTC. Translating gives CASSLISPAYNEQFF.

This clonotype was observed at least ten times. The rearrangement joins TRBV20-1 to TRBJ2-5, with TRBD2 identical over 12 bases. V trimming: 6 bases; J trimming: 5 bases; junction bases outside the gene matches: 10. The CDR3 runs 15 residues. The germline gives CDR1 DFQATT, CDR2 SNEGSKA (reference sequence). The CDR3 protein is CSAELAGGQSETQYF. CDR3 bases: TGCAGTGCCGAACTAGCGGGGGGTCAAAGCGAGACCCAGTACTTC.

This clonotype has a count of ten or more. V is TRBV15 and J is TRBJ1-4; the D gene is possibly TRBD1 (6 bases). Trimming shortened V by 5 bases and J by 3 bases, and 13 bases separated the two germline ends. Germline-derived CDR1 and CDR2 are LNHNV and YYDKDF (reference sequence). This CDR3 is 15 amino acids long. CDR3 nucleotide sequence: TGTGCCACCAGCGGACACAGGGCCCCTAATGAAAAACTGTTTTTT. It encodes CATSGHRAPNEKLFF.

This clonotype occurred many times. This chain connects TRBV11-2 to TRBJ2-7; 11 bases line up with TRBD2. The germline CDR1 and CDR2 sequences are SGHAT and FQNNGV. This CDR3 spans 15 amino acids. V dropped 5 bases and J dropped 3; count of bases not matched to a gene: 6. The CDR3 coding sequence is TGTGCCAGCAGCCGCGCCGGGACTAGCGGCTACGAGCAGTACTTC. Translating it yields CASSRAGTSGYEQYF.

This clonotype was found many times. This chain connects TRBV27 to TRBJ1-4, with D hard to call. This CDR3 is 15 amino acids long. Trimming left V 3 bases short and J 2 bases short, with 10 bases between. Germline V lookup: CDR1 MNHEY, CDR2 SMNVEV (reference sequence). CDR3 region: CASSFSSWTNEKLFF. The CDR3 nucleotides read TGTGCCAGCAGTTTTAGCAGTTGGACTAATGAAAAACTGTTTTTT.

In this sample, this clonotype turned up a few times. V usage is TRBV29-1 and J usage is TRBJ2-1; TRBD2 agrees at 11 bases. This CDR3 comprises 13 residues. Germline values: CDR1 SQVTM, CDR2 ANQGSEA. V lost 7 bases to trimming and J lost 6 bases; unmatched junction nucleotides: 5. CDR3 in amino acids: CSAVAGGINEQFF. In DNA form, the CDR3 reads TGCAGCGCAGTAGCGGGGGGGATCAATGAGCAGTTCTTC.

The CDR3 DNA follows: TGTGCCAGCAGCGAAACAAGGGAGAACACTGAAGCTTTCTTT. It specifies CASSETRENTEAFF. The V and J genes are TRBV7-2 and TRBJ1-1, with no clear D. This CDR3 spans 14 amino acids. V gave up 5 bases and J gave up 1 base, with 11 bases separating them. Per germline, CDR1 SGHTA and CDR2 FQGNSA.

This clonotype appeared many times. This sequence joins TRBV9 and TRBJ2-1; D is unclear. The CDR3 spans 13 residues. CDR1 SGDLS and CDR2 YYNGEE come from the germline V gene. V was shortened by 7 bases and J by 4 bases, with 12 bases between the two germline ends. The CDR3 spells CASARIRYNEQFF. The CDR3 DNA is TGTGCCAGCGCGAGAATCCGGTACAATGAGCAGTTCTTC.

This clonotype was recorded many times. CDR3 residues: CASSLRVPLYGYTF. The CDR3 DNA is TGTGCCAGCAGCCTAAGGGTTCCCCTCTATGGCTACACCTTC. The gene calls are TRBV9 and TRBJ1-2; no firm D call. V lost 4 bases and J 4 bases, leaving 14 bases between the germline ends. Germline CDR1 reads SGDLS; CDR2 reads YYNGEE. The CDR3 is 14 residues long.